The 11 T cell receptor beta chains presented below share a single source sample, sequenced in a study of CD8+ T cells in alopecia areata. Treatment reported: oral pan-JAK inhibitor, 5-10 mg twice daily. In each case, RNA was isolated and then reverse transcribed into cDNA as the sequencing template. Profiled with immunoSEQ multiplex PCR; TCRdb holds only in-frame clones, not every one. Among hundreds of thousands of clones listed, 66% were seen once. Specimen: CD4+ T cells sorted from blood, collected at week 44, from a patient treated with tofacitinib. The receptors here all came from a human donor with alopecia areata.

Comments on this clone: This sample also contains other DNA sequences that code for the same CDR3. The rearrangement joins TRBV29-1 to TRBJ2-3; D gene uncertain. CDR1 and CDR2 (germline): SQVTM, ANQGSEA. The CDR3 covers 12 residues. V dropped 1 base and J dropped 3 bases, with 5 bases sitting between them. This chain's CDR3 is CSVEVGTDTQYF. CDR3 sequence (DNA): TGCAGCGTTGAAGTGGGGACAGATACGCAGTATTTT.

This clone was counted only a few times. The same CDR3 also results from other DNA sequences found in this sample. V and J are TRBV30 and TRBJ2-5, with D possibly TRBD2 on 6 matching bases. Looked up from germline, CDR1 is GTSNPN and CDR2 is SVGIG (reference sequence). The CDR3 is made up of 12 amino acids. V lost 0 bases to trimming and J lost 4 bases, with 6 bases between them. The CDR3 protein is CAWSVGGETQYF. CDR3 bases: TGTGCCTGGAGTGTGGGGGGAGAGACCCAGTACTTC. Full variable domain (rest looked up from reference TRBV30 and TRBJ2-5): SQTIHQWPATLVQPVGSPLSLECTVEGTSNPNLYWYRQAAGRGLQLLFYSVGIGQISSEVPQNLSASRPQDRQFILSSKKLLLSDSGFYLCAWSVGGETQYFGPGTRLLVL.

This chain joins TRBV10-3 and TRBJ1-5; 7 bases line up with TRBD1. Trimming took 8 bases from V and 2 from J; bases not matched to a gene: 6. The CDR3 has 14 residues. Germline CDR1 ENHRY, CDR2 SYGVKD. This chain's CDR3 is CAIQSQGGNQPQHF. In nucleotides, the CDR3 is TGTGCCATCCAAAGTCAGGGGGGCAATCAGCCCCAGCATTTT.

The chain uses TRBV29-1 and TRBJ1-2; 8 nucleotides agree with TRBD1. The J segment lost 4 bases and the V segment lost 1 base, leaving 11 bases of the junction unmatched. Germline CDR1 SQVTM, CDR2 ANQGSEA. The CDR3 sequence is 16 residues long. CDR3 amino acids: CSVEGSGGGEGYGYTF. The CDR3 coding sequence is TGCAGCGTTGAAGGGTCAGGGGGCGGCGAAGGCTATGGCTACACCTTC.

This clone occurred a few times. The chain combines TRBV11-2 with TRBJ2-4; D perhaps matches TRBD1 (5 bases). Germline V gene sequence: CDR1 SGHAT, CDR2 FQNNGV. Trimming removed 1 base at V and 7 bases at J, with 11 bases between. The CDR3 has 14 amino acids. The chain's CDR3 is CASSLAGFGNIQYF. The CDR3 nucleotides are TGTGCCAGCAGCTTAGCAGGGTTTGGGAACATTCAGTACTTC.

The V and J genes are TRBV29-1 and TRBJ2-7; 8 nucleotides line up with TRBD1. The CDR3 loop spans 14 amino acids. Looked up from germline, CDR1 is SQVTM and CDR2 is ANQGSEA. Losses at the gene ends were 6 bases for V and 1 base for J; bases not matched to a gene: 8. The CDR3 sequence is CSVVGQENSYEQYF. As DNA, the CDR3 is TGCAGCGTAGTGGGACAGGAAAATTCCTACGAGCAGTACTTC.

There are a few counts of this clone. The J gene is TRBJ2-5, the V gene TRBV5-1; D is possibly TRBD2 (5 bases). The CDR3 contains 13 residues. Trimming left V 5 bases short and J 4 bases short, with 12 bases between. Looked up from germline, CDR1 is SGHRS and CDR2 is YFSETQ. For the CDR3, the DNA is TGCGCCAGCAGGAGGGAAGGCCTAGAGACCCAGTACTTC. It encodes CASRREGLETQYF.

The genes are TRBV7-6 and TRBJ1-5; D unresolved. The CDR3 totals 16 residues. V lost 2 bases and J lost 2, with 13 bases in between. Germline V gene data show CDR1 as SGHVS and CDR2 as FNYEAQ. CDR3 residues: CASSLSPGRGNQPQHF. The DNA for the CDR3 is TGTGCCAGCAGCTTATCCCCGGGTAGGGGCAATCAGCCCCAGCATTTT.

The gene calls are TRBV29-1 and TRBJ1-2, with unresolved D. The CDR3 sequence is 14 residues long. Germline V gene sequence: CDR1 SQVTM, CDR2 ANQGSEA. Trimming removed 0 bases from V and 0 bases from J, with 8 bases in between. As DNA, the CDR3 is TGCAGCGTTGAAGACCCCAGAGCTAACTATGGCTACACCTTC. The encoded protein is CSVEDPRANYGYTF.

J is TRBJ2-7 and V is TRBV2, with D unresolved. Trimming stripped 3 bases from V and 2 bases from J, with 8 bases between. This CDR3 region has 13 residues. The germline gives CDR1 SNHLY, CDR2 FYNNEI. CDR3 amino acids: CASSDLVPYEQYF. The CDR3 bases are TGTGCCAGCAGTGACTTAGTGCCCTACGAGCAGTACTTC.

The CDR3 bases are TGTGCCAGCAGCCAAGTAGGCGTGCCCGGGGAGCTGTTTTTT. As protein: CASSQVGVPGELFF. The chain has TRBV14 and TRBJ2-2; no definite D call. Trimming removed 1 base from V and 6 bases from J, with 9 bases in between. The length of the CDR3 is 14 residues. Germline values: CDR1 SGHDN, CDR2 FVKESK.